This T cell receptor beta chain was recorded in a study of T cells in localized non-small cell lung cancer. On this clone: What it binds is unknown.

TCRdb's copy holds only in-frame clones and misses some; the assay was immunoSEQ multiplex PCR. The repertoire consists of over 20,000 clones, with approximately 87% occurring once and the leading ten covering approximately 15%. Trimming took off 10 bases at V and 11 bases at J, with 24 bases between the two ends. CDR3 length: 14 residues. Germline loops: CDR1 KGHSH, CDR2 LQKENI. General study findings and limits: Because sequencing included only one region (of the tumor), heterogeneity remains possible. In adjacent lung, a median around 50 of the top 100 tumor clones were found. Exceeding tumor, uninvolved adjacent lung had the highest T cell clonality. Higher T cell density in the blood was associated with longer overall survival, whereas higher adjacent-lung clonality associated with shorter survival.

The receptor was isolated from a woman aged 35 to 75 with stage II squamous cell lung carcinoma. J is TRBJ2-1 and V is TRBV18, with D perhaps matching TRBD1 (6 bases). This specimen consisted of PBMCs, obtained before any cancer treatment. The CDR3 loop reads CATTGSGTQGQQFF. DNA of the CDR3: TGTGCCACCACAGGCTCGGGGACCCAGGGGCAGCAGTTCTTC.